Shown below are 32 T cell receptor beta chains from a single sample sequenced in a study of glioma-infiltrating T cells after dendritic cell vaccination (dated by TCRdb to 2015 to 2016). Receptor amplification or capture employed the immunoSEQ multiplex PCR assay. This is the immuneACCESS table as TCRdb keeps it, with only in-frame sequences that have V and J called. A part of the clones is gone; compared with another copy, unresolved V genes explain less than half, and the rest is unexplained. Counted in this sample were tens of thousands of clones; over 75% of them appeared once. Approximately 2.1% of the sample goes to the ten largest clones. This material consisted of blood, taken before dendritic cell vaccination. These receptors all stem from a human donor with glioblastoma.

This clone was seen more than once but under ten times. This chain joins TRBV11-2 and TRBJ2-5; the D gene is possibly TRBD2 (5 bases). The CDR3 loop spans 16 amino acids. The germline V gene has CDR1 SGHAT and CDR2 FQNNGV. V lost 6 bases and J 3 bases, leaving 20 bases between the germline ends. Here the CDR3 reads CASSFPGDGPEETQYF. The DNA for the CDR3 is TGTGCCAGCAGTTTCCCCGGGGATGGTCCCGAAGAGACCCAGTACTTC. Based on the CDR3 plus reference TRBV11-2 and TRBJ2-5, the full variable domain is EAGVAQSPRYKIIEKRQSVAFWCNPISGHATLYWYQQILGQGPKLLIQFQNNGVVDDSQLPKDRFSAERLKGVDSTLKIQPAKLEDSAVYLCASSFPGDGPEETQYFGPGTRLLVL.

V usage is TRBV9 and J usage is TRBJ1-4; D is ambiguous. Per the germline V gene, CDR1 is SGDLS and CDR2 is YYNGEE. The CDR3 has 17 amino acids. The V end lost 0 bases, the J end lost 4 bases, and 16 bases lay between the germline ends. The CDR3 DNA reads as TGTGCCAGCAGCGTAGAAGATTTTGGCAGACTTAATGAAAAACTGTTTTTT. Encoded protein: CASSVEDFGRLNEKLFF.

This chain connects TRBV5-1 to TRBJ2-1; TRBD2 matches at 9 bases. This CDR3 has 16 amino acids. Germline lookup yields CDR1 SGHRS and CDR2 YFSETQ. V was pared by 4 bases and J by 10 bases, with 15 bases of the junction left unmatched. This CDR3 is CASSLASGVLLSEQFF. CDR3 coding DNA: TGCGCCAGCAGCCTTGCTAGCGGGGTGTTGTTGTCGGAGCAGTTCTTC.

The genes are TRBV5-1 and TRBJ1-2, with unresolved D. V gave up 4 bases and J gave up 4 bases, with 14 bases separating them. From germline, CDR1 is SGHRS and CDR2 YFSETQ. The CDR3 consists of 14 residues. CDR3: CASSPEGALYGYTF. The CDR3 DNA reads TGCGCCAGCAGCCCGGAGGGAGCACTCTATGGCTACACCTTC.

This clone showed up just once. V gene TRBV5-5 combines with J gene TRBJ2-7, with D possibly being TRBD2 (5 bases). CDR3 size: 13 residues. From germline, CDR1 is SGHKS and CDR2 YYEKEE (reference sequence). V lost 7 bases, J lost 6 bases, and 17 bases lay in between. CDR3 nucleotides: TGTGCCAGCTTCAGCTTAGGGAGAGGCGAGCAGTACGTC. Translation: CASFSLGRGEQYV.

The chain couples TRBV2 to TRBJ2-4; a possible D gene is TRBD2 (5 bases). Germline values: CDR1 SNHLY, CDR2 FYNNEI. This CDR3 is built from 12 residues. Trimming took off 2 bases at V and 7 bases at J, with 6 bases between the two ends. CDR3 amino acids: CASSESGNIQYF. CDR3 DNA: TGTGCCAGCAGTGAATCGGGGAACATTCAGTACTTC.

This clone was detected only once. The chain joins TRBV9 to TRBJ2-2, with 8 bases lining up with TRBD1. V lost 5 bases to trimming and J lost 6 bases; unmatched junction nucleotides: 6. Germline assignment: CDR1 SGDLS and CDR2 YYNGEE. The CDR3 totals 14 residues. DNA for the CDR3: TGTGCCAGCAGGAAGCAGGGACAGGCCGGGGAGCTGTTTTTT. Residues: CASRKQGQAGELFF.

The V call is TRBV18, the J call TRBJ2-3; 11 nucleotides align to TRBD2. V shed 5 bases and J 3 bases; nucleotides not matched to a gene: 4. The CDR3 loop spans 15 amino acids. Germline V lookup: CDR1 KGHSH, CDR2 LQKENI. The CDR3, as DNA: TGTGCCAGCTCAACCACTAGCGGGAGAACAGATACGCAGTATTTT. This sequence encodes CASSTTSGRTDTQYF.

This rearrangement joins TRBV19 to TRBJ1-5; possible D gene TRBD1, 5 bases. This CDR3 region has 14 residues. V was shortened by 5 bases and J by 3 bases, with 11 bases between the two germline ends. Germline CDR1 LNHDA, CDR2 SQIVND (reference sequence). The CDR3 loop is CASSGAAFNQPQHF. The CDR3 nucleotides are TGTGCCAGTAGTGGGGCAGCCTTCAATCAGCCCCAGCATTTT.

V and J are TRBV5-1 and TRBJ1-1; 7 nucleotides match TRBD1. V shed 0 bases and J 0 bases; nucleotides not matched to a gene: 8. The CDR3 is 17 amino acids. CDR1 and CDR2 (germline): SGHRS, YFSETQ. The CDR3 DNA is TGCGCCAGCAGCTTGGGCCACGGGACAGCCCTGAACACTGAAGCTTTCTTT. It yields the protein CASSLGHGTALNTEAFF.

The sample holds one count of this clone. The CDR3 DNA reads TGTGCCAGCAGCTCGCCGACAGGTTGGAATGAAAAACTGTTTTTT. Translation gives CASSSPTGWNEKLFF. The chain carries TRBV11-2 and TRBJ1-4; possible D gene TRBD1, 6 bases. Germline loops: CDR1 SGHAT, CDR2 FQNNGV. This CDR3 comprises 15 residues. V lost 4 bases and J 5 bases, leaving 14 bases between the germline ends.

CDR3 protein: CASSLSGVATEAFF. CDR3 bases: TGTGCCAGCAGCTTGTCAGGGGTGGCCACTGAAGCTTTCTTT. The chain is built from TRBV5-6 and TRBJ1-1, with D possibly being TRBD1 (6 bases). The germline V gene encodes CDR1 SGHDT and CDR2 YYEEEE. The CDR3 runs to 14 residues. V lost 1 base and J lost 4, with 11 bases in between. Drawing the rest from reference TRBV5-6 and TRBJ1-1, the complete variable domain is DAGVTQSPTHLIKTRGQQVTLRCSPKSGHDTVSWYQQALGQGPQFIFQYYEEEERQRGNFPDRFSGHQFPNYSSELNVNALLLGDSALYLCASSLSGVATEAFFGQGTRLTVV.

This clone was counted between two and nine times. The CDR3 reads CASSELENNEQFF. CDR3 coding DNA: TGTGCCAGCAGTGAATTAGAGAACAATGAGCAGTTCTTC. This rearrangement joins TRBV6-5 to TRBJ2-1; D gene unclear. Trimming took 5 bases from V and 5 from J, leaving 10 bases between them. CDR3 length: 13 amino acids. From germline, CDR1 is MNHEY and CDR2 SVGAGI.

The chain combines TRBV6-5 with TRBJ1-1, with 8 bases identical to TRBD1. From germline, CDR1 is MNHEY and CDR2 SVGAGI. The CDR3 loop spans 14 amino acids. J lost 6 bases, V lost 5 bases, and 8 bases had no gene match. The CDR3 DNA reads TGTGCCAGCAGTACCAACGACAGGGGCGCTGAAGCTTTCTTT. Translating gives CASSTNDRGAEAFF.

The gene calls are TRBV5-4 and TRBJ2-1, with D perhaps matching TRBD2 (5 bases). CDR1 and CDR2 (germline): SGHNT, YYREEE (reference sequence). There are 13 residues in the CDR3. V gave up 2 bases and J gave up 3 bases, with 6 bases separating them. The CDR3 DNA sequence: TGTGCCAGCAGCTTCCGGGACTACAATGAGCAGTTCTTC. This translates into CASSFRDYNEQFF.

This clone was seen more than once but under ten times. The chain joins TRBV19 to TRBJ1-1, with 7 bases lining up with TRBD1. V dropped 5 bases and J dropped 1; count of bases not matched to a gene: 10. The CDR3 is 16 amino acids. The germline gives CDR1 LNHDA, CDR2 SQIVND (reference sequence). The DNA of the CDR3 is TGTGCCAGTAGTGAGGACAGGCGCGTCAGGAACACTGAAGCTTTCTTT. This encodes CASSEDRRVRNTEAFF.

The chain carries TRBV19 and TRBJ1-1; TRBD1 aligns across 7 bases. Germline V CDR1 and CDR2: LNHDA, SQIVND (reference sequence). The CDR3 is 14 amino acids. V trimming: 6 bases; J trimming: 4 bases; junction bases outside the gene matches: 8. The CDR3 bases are TGTGCCAGTAGCTCGGACAGGATAGTCACTGAAGCTTTCTTT. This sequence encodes CASSSDRIVTEAFF.

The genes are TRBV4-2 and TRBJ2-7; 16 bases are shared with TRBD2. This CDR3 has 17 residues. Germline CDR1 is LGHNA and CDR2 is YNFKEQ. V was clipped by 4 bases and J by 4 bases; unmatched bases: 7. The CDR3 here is CASSRGTSGGEVYEQYF. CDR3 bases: TGTGCCAGCAGCCGGGGGACTAGCGGGGGGGAGGTATACGAGCAGTACTTC.

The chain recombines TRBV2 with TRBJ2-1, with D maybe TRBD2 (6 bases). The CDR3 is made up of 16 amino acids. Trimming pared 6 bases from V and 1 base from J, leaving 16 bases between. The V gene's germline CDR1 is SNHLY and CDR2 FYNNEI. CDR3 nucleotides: TGTGCCAGCAGGCCTAGACTAGTAGGGTCCTACAATGAGCAGTTCTTC. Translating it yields CASRPRLVGSYNEQFF.

CDR3 coding DNA: TGTGCCAGCAGCGTAGGGGGGGGACAGGGCAGTAATTCACCCCTCCACTTT. Encoded protein: CASSVGGGQGSNSPLHF. This chain uses TRBV9 with TRBJ1-6, with 9 bases that match TRBD1. Looked up from germline, CDR1 is SGDLS and CDR2 is YYNGEE. The trim removed 0 bases at V and 6 bases at J, leaving 7 bases unmatched. CDR3 length: 17 residues.

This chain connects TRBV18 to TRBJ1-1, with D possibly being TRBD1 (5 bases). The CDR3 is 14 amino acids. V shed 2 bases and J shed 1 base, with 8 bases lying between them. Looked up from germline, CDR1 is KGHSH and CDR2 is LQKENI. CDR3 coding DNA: TGTGCCAGCTCACCAGGCAGGGAGAACACTGAAGCTTTCTTT. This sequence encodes CASSPGRENTEAFF. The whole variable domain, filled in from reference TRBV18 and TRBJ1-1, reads NAGVMQNPRHLVRRRGQEARLRCSPMKGHSHVYWYRQLPEEGLKFMVYLQKENIIDESGMPKERFSAEFPKEGPSILRIQQVVRGDSAAYFCASSPGRENTEAFFGQGTRLTVV.

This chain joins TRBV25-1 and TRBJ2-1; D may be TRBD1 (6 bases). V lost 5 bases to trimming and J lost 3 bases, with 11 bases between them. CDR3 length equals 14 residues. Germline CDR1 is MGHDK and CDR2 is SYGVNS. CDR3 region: CASSKRQDYNEQFF. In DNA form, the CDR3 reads TGTGCCAGCAGTAAAAGACAGGACTACAATGAGCAGTTCTTC.

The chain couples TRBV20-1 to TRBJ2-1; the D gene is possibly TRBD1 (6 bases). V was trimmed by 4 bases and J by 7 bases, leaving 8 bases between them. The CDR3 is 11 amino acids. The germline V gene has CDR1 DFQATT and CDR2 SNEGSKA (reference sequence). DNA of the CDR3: TGCAGTGCTAACAGGGCAAATGAGCAGTTCTTC. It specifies CSANRANEQFF.

As DNA, the CDR3 is TGCGCCAGCAGCTTGGCTACGGGGGGAAACACCATATATTTT. Protein sequence: CASSLATGGNTIYF. V is TRBV5-1 and J is TRBJ1-3, with D hard to call. Looked up from germline, CDR1 is SGHRS and CDR2 is YFSETQ. The CDR3 consists of 14 residues. Trimming took off 0 bases at V and 4 bases at J, with 8 bases between the two ends.

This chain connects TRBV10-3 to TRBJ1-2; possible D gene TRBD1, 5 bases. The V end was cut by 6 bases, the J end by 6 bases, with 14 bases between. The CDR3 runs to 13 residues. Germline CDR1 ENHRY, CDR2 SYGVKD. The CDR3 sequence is CAIRPTGDHGYTF. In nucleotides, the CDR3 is TGTGCCATCAGACCCACGGGGGACCATGGCTACACCTTC.

In DNA form, the CDR3 reads TGTGCCAGCAGTTACTCGAGAGGCCGGATCACAGATACGCAGTATTTT. It encodes CASSYSRGRITDTQYF. J is TRBJ2-3 and V is TRBV6-5; no clear D. Trimming cost V 0 bases and J 2 bases, with 12 bases left between them. Germline lookup yields CDR1 MNHEY and CDR2 SVGAGI. The CDR3 is made up of 16 amino acids.

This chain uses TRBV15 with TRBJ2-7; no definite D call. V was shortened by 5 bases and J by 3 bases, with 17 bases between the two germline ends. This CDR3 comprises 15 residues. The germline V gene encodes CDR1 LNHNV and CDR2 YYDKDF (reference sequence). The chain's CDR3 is CATSQGLYGDYEQYV. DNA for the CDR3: TGTGCCACCAGCCAAGGGCTTTATGGAGACTACGAGCAGTACGTC.

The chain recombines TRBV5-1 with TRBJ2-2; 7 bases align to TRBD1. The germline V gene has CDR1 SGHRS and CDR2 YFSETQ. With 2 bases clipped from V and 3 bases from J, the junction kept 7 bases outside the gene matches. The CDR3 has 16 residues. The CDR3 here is CASSFYRGSDTGELFF. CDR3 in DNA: TGCGCCAGCAGCTTTTACAGGGGATCGGACACCGGGGAGCTGTTTTTT.

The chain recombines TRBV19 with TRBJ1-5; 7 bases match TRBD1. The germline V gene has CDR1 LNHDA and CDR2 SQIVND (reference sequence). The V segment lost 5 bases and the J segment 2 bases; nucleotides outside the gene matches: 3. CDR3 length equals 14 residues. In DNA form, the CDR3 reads TGTGCCAGTAGTGTGCAGGGGGGCAATCAGCCCCAGCATTTT. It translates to CASSVQGGNQPQHF.

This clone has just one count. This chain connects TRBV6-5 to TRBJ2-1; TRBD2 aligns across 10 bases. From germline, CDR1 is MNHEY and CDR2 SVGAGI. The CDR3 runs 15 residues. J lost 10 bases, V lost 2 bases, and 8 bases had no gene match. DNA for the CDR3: TGTGCCAGCAGTTACGAGGTAGCGGGGGGCTCGGAGCAGTTCTTC. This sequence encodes CASSYEVAGGSEQFF.

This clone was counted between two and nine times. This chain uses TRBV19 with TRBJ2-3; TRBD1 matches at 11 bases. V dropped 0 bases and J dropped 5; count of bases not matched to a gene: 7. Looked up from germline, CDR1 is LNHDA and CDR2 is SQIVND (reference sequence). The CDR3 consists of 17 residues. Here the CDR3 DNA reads TGTGCCAGTAGTATAGATCGTGGACAGGGGGCAAAAGATACGCAGTATTTT. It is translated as CASSIDRGQGAKDTQYF. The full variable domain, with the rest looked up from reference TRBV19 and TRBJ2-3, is DGGITQSPKYLFRKEGQNVTLSCEQNLNHDAMYWYRQDPGQGLRLIYYSQIVNDFQKGDIAEGYSVSREKKESFPLTVTSAQKNPTAFYLCASSIDRGQGAKDTQYFGPGTRLTVL.

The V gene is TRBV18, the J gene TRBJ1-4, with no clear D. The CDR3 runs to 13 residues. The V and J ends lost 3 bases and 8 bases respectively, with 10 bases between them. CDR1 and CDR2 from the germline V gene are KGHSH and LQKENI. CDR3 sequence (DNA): TGTGCCAGCTCACCCCCGAGCTGGGAAAAACTGTTTTTT. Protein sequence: CASSPPSWEKLFF.